The subject of this entry is one T cell receptor beta chain. The data originate from a study of cytomegalovirus exposure and HLA in healthy donors. PCR involved 60 Vbeta and 13 Jbeta primers. Assay used: immunoSEQ multiplex PCR; TCRdb lists only in-frame clones, some missing. The repertoire holds over 100,000 clones, with 75% to 80% as singletons. The receptor was derived from a man aged 55-75 years in good health and CMV-seropositive. The sample taken for sequencing was PBMCs.

CDR3 protein: CASSGRLGGQETQYF. The CDR3 DNA reads as TGTGCCAGCAGCGGTCGACTGGGGGGGCAAGAGACCCAGTACTTC. The chain combines TRBV7-9 with TRBJ2-5, with 7 bases identical to TRBD2. This CDR3 is 15 amino acids long. Per germline, CDR1 SEHNR and CDR2 FQNEAQ (reference sequence). Losses at the gene ends were 5 bases for V and 2 bases for J; bases not matched to a gene: 8.